This T cell receptor (beta chain) emerged from a study of regulatory T cells in long-lasting Graves disease. Both iRepertoire HTBI primers and Arm-PCR of CDR3 regions were used to build the TCR beta libraries. TCRdb ran MiXCR on the multiplex PCR reads and lists one entry per CDR3 protein. Among around 460,000 distinct CDR3 sequences listed, 11% to 15% were seen once. This CDR3 is built from 14 residues. Per the germline V gene, CDR1 is MNHEY and CDR2 is SVGEGT. V was clipped by 2 bases and J by 5 bases, with 10 bases between them. This clonotype was seen at least ten times. Noted time point: newly diagnosed GD, antithyroid drugs for less than 3 months. From RNA extracted from PBMCs, the TCR library was made. This same sample was also part of a study on T cells in Graves' hyperthyroidism and ophthalmopathy.

Source: peripheral blood mononuclear cells (PBMCs), taken at new diagnosis, from a patient treated with antithyroid drugs. The rearrangement joins TRBV6-2 or TRBV6-3 to TRBJ2-1; TRBD1 or TRBD2 may be the D gene (5 bases each). The TCR originated in a woman in her forties or fifties with Graves disease. The CDR3 loop reads CASSYMGTNNEQFF. CDR3 in DNA: TGTGCCAGCAGTTACATGGGGACCAACAATGAGCAGTTCTTC.